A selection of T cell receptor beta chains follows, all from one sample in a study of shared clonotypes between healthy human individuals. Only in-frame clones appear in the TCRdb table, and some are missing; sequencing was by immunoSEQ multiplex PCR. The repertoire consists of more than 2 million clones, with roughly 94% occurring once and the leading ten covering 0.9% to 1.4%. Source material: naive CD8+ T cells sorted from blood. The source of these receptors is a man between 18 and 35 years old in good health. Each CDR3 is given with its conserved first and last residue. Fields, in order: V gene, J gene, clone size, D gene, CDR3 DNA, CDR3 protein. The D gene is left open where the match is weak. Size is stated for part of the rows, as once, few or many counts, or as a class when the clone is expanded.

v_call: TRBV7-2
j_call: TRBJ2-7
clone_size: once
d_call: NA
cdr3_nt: TGTGCCAGCAGCTTGGATGTCGGGAGCGGTTACGAGCAGTACTTC
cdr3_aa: CASSLDVGSGYEQYF

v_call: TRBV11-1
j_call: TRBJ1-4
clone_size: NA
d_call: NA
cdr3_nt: TGTGCCAGCAGCTCGACGACGGGGGCAACTAATGAAAAACTGTTTTTT
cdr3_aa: CASSSTTGATNEKLFF

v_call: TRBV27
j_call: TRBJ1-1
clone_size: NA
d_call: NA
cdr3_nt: TGTGCCAGCAGTTTGACGGTGAACACTGAAGCTTTCTTT
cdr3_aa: CASSLTVNTEAFF

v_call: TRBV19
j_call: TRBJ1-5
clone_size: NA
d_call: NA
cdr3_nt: TGTGCCAGTAGTACAAGAGGAAAAGATCAGCCCCAGCATTTT
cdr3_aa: CASSTRGKDQPQHF

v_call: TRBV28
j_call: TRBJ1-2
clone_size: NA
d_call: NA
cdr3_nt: TGTGCCAGTTCCAATGACCAGGGGAGTCTCTATGGCTACACCTTC
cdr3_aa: CASSNDQGSLYGYTF

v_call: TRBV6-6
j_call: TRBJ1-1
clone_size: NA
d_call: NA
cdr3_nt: TGTGCCAGCAGTTACGGGGAAGGCGGCACTGAAGCTTTCTTT
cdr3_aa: CASSYGEGGTEAFF

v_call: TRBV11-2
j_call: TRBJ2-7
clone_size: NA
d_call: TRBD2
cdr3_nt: TGTGCCAGCAGCCCCCTAGCGGGGGGCTGGTCCTACGAGCAGTACTTC
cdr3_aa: CASSPLAGGWSYEQYF

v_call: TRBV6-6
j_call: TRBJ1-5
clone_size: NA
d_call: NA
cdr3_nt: TGTGCCAGCAGCTACGGGTGGCAGTCACTCAATCAGCCCCAGCATTTT
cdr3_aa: CASSYGWQSLNQPQHF

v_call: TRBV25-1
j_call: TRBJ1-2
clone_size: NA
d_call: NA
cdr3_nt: TGTGCCAGCAGTGGAAACAGGGACTATGGCTACACCTTC
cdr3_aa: CASSGNRDYGYTF

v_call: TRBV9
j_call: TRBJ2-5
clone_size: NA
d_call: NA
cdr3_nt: TGTGCCAGCAGCGTAGCGTGGGGGAGTGGAGAGACCCAGTACTTC
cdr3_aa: CASSVAWGSGETQYF

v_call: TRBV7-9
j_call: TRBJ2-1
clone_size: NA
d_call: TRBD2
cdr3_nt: TGTGCCAGCAGATCGGGACTAGAAGTTGAGCAGTTCTTC
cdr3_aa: CASRSGLEVEQFF

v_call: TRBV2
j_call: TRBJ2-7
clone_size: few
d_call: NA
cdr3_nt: TGTGCCAGCAGTGCGGTCGAGCAGTACTTC
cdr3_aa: CASSAVEQYF

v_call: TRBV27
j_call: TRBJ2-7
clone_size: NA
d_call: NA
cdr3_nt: TGTGCCAGCAGTTTATCGGCAGGGGCCGGGTACTACGAGCAGTACTTC
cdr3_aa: CASSLSAGAGYYEQYF

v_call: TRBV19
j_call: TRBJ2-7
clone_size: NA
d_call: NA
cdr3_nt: TGTGCTACTCGGGGCCAGGGGTCCTACGAGCAGTACTTC
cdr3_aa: CATRGQGSYEQYF

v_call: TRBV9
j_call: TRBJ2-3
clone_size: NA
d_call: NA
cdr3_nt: TGTGCCAGCAGCGTAGATGGGTCCACAGATACGCAGTATTTT
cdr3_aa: CASSVDGSTDTQYF

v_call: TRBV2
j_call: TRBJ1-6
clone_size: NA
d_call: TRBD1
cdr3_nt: TGTGCCAGCAGACTAGGACAGGGGAATTCACCCCTCCACTTT
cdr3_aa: CASRLGQGNSPLHF

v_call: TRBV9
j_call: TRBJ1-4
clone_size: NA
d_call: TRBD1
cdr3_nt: TGTGCCAGCAGCGTGTCCCGACAGGGAAATGAAAAACTGTTTTTT
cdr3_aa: CASSVSRQGNEKLFF

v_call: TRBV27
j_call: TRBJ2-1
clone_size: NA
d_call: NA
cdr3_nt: TGTGCCAGCAGTTTGGGGGTAGCTGGCAATGAGCAGTTCTTC
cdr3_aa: CASSLGVAGNEQFF

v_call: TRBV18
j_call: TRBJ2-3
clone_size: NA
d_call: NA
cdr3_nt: TGTGCCAGCTCACCCAGCACAGATACGCAGTATTTT
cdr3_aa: CASSPSTDTQYF

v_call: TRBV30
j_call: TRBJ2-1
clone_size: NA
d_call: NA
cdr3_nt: TGTGCCTTCTACCCGTGGGGGGATGAGCAGTTCTTC
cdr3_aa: CAFYPWGDEQFF

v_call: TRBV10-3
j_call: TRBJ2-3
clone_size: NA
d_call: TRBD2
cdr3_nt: TGTGCCATCAGGCCTACGCGGGGGGGAGACACAGATACGCAGTATTTT
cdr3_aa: CAIRPTRGGDTDTQYF

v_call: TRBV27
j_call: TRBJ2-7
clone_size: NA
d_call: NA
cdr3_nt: TGTGCCAGCAGTTATTGGTCAGGGGATTCTGGCGAGCAGTACTTC
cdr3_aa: CASSYWSGDSGEQYF